This T cell receptor (beta chain) appears in the sequencing data of a study of tumor-infiltrating lymphocytes in localized non-small cell lung cancer (dated by TCRdb to the early 2020s). At the level of the whole study: Several histologies were represented in the cohort, which also included both smokers and never-smokers as well as patients whose samples were collected after neoadjuvant chemotherapy. Each patient contributed resected tumor tissue and uninvolved lung tissue from the same patient, described as non-adjacent to the tumor. The same patients underwent several integrated assays, with TCR sequencing performed together with flow cytometry, multiplex immunofluorescence, RNA-seq, exome sequencing and proteomics. In total, the ICON cohort consisted of over a hundred surgical patients with localized non-small cell lung cancer who had their tumors resected. A total of approximately 56 patients were included in the paired tumor versus uninvolved lung comparison of immunoSEQ T-cell fraction.

CDR1 and CDR2 are drawn from the germline V gene: SGHVS, FQNEAQ. Trimming at the junction amounts to 5 bases on V and 2 bases on J, and the germline ends lie 12 bases apart. The CDR3, cysteine through phenylalanine, is 14 amino acids long. Kept here is only the CDR3 DNA, which spans 42 bases and is read in frame from base 1. A word on this clone: Its antigen remains undetermined. No much larger clone exists at a distance of one base, and base qualities are not known.

ICON enrollment began in early 2016, and the last patient was enrolled in 2018. From a subcohort of around 78 patients, fresh tumor and matched uninvolved tissue were collected for in-depth immune analyses, including TCR sequencing. No cell sorting was done, and TCR sequencing was instead run on DNA isolated from bulk tissue. The immunoSEQ assay used for TCR sequencing gave the T-cell fraction in both tumor and uninvolved lung tissue. The authors' analysis ran thus. In the survival analysis, patients were divided into a high T-cell fraction group (upper tertile) and a low T-cell fraction group (lower two tertiles), and the two groups were compared using a log-rank test. A signed-rank test was used to test differences in T-cell fraction between paired tumor and uninvolved lung samples. TCRdb stores this immuneACCESS table with in-frame sequences only. Part of the clones is absent; in the studies checked, under half of the shortfall reflects unresolved V genes, and no reason is known for the rest. That table gives V, J and clone size, and the DNA gave D and trimming. For this sample the table gives 15,000 to 20,000 clones, of which 73% were detected only once. Of the sample, roughly 4% falls within the top ten clones.

Study-level results and caveats: Higher T cell infiltration in tumors than in uninvolved lung tissue was supported by TCRbeta sequencing, consistent with immunofluorescence CD3 counts. Recurrence-free survival showed no association with tumor T-cell fraction from TCR sequencing (p = 0.61). The TCR-derived T-cell fraction showed no difference between the flow cytometry-defined immunotypes IM1 (good prognosis) and IM2 (poor prognosis). Because different assays used different pieces of the same tissue, technical variation could not be distinguished from intratumor heterogeneity. Assay coverage varied across patients depending on available tissue quantity, so only a subset of the cohort had TCR sequencing.

Recombination linked TRBV7-8 to TRBJ2-5; TRBD1 is perhaps the D gene, given 5 matching bases. The clonotype originates from a human donor with non-small cell lung cancer. The sequenced material came from lung tumor tissue. Here is the DNA: TGTGCCAGCAGCCAGAGACAGACACAAGAGACCCAGTACTTC. Translated, this is CASSQRQTQETQYF.